This T cell receptor (beta chain) is drawn from a study of blood T cell repertoires in COVID-19 (dated by TCRdb to about 2020). Concerning the study at large: The collaborator samples originated in the United States, Italy and Spain and spanned the acute and convalescent phases of COVID-19. Samples were obtained from the ongoing ImmuneRACE study (first 160 participants) and from about 1,300 subjects provided by 6 global collaborators. Deeply sampled blood TCRbeta repertoires from subjects exposed to, actively infected with, or recovered from COVID-19 were included in the dataset. HLA class I and class II types, where available, came from metadata supplied by the sample provider rather than from assay-based typing. Sample metadata almost always included a de-identified subject ID, COVID-19 status, age in years and sex. The material from the prospective study consisted of cDNA or gDNA derived from T cells, B-cell-depleted T cells, or PBMCs. The repertoires were released in a freely available public database intended as a resource for research on the immune response to SARS-CoV-2. Study-wide findings and limitations: Clinical and demographic metadata were provided uncurated, with the amount varying by source and participant.

The collaborating institutions used their own protocols to collect whole blood in K2EDTA tubes. Collaborator samples were shipped for TCRbeta analysis as frozen whole blood, isolated PBMCs, or DNA extracted from either sample type. This clone has more than one count but fewer than ten. Its antigen is currently not known. Base qualities were left out, and no much larger clone turns up one base away. TCRbeta CDR3 regions were amplified from genomic DNA using the immunoSEQ Assay, a bias-controlled multiplex PCR. The authors processed their data as follows. Within the assay, amplification of reference gene primers was used to estimate how many nucleated cells each sample contained. To quantify the absolute abundance of each unique TCRbeta CDR3 rearrangement, sequence reads were collapsed and filtered. Productive Simpson clonality was computed per sample as the square root of Simpson's diversity index over productive rearrangements. As stored in TCRdb, this immuneACCESS dataset retains in-frame rearrangements with V and J assigned. A fraction of the clones does not appear; measured against another copy, unresolved V genes explain less than half of the discrepancy, and the remainder lacks a known reason. For V, J and clone size, that table is used; D and trimming come from the DNA. A total of about 200,000 clones appear in this sample, just under 85% of them only once. Approximately 5% of the sample is in the top ten clones.

Cut back by 0 bases and 2 bases, the V and J ends lie 14 bases apart. CDR3 length: 17 amino acids, cysteine to phenylalanine. The read is trimmed to its CDR3 DNA, 51 bases read in frame from base 1. CDR1 and CDR2 were assigned from the germline V gene as MNHNS and SASEGT. The rearranged chain carries TRBV6-1 and TRBJ1-3; TRBD1 might be the D gene, on 5 matching bases. This TCR came from a woman between 70 and 85 years old with active or convalescent COVID-19. Sequenced material: peripheral blood. The CDR3 loop reads CASSEAPRTGPGNTIYF. The DNA is TGTGCCAGCAGTGAAGCCCCCCGAACAGGTCCTGGAAACACCATATATTTT.